Listed below are T cell receptor beta chains from one sample, sequenced in a study of OX40 agonist ivuxolimab in advanced cancers. Generated by immunoSEQ multiplex PCR, the TCRdb table keeps only in-frame clones and is missing some. The table lists 68,000 or so clones, roughly four fifths of them singletons. The sequenced sample was CD4+ or CD8+ T cells sorted from blood, obtained in a trial of the OX40 agonist ivuxolimab. All receptors derive from an adult with an advanced solid tumor such as melanoma, head and neck, liver or kidney cancer. Each CDR3 is given with its conserved first and last residue. Fields, in order: clone size, D gene, V gene, J gene, CDR3 protein, CDR3 DNA. D genes are given only for firm matches. Some rows have no size entry. The others give once, few or many, or a class for an expanded clone.

NA	NA	TRBV5-6	TRBJ1-5	CASGSGAGPQHF	TGTGCCAGCGGGAGTGGGGCGGGACCCCAGCATTTT
NA	TRBD1	TRBV6-6	TRBJ1-2	CASTSGQASGYTF	TGTGCCAGCACTTCGGGACAGGCTAGCGGCTACACCTTC
NA	NA	TRBV19	TRBJ2-5	CASSTGTGEQYF	TGTGCCAGTAGTACCGGGACCGGGGAGCAGTACTTC
medium-sized	NA	TRBV6-1	TRBJ1-2	CASSEVSGSGGYTF	TGTGCCAGCAGTGAAGTGAGCGGATCGGGTGGCTACACCTTC
NA	NA	TRBV30	TRBJ2-1	CAWKRVSNEQFF	TGTGCCTGGAAACGAGTGTCAAATGAGCAGTTCTTC
NA	TRBD1	TRBV6-5	TRBJ2-5	CASSSTDGQGKTQYF	TGTGCCAGCAGTTCGACCGACGGACAGGGAAAGACCCAGTACTTC
NA	TRBD1	TRBV6-5	TRBJ1-1	CASGDRRNTEAFF	TGTGCCAGCGGGGACAGGCGAAACACTGAAGCTTTCTTT
NA	TRBD2	TRBV20-1	TRBJ2-3	CSARGGDTQYF	TGCAGTGCCCGGGGAGGGGATACGCAGTATTTT
NA	NA	TRBV29-1	TRBJ2-1	CSVVVSEQFF	TGCAGCGTTGTAGTTAGTGAGCAGTTCTTC
NA	NA	TRBV5-1	TRBJ2-2	CASSLVVLENTGELFF	TGCGCCAGCAGCTTGGTCGTTTTAGAGAACACCGGGGAGCTGTTTTTT
NA	NA	TRBV5-6	TRBJ2-7	CASSSGWGISYEQYF	TGTGCCAGCAGCAGTGGGTGGGGAATCTCCTACGAGCAGTACTTC
NA	TRBD1	TRBV18	TRBJ2-5	CASSPPGTGGSETQYF	TGTGCCAGCTCACCACCTGGGACAGGGGGGTCGGAGACCCAGTACTTC
NA	NA	TRBV5-4	TRBJ1-2	CASSWARPTDHGYTF	TGTGCCAGCAGCTGGGCCCGCCCGACAGACCATGGCTACACCTTC
NA	NA	TRBV6-1	TRBJ1-5	CASSERTWGYGLEPQHF	TGTGCCAGCAGTGAACGGACATGGGGCTATGGATTGGAGCCCCAGCATTTT
once	TRBD1	TRBV4-1	TRBJ1-4	CASSPNDRVSHEKLFF	TGCGCCAGCAGCCCAAATGACAGGGTCTCCCATGAAAAACTGTTTTTT
NA	NA	TRBV7-9	TRBJ2-1	CASSLGYRGDLDNEQFF	TGTGCCAGCAGCTTAGGATACCGCGGGGACTTGGACAATGAGCAGTTCTTC
NA	TRBD1	TRBV5-1	TRBJ2-2	CASSTGQVGTGELFF	TGCGCCAGCAGCACGGGACAGGTCGGCACCGGGGAGCTGTTTTTT
few	NA	TRBV27	TRBJ1-4	CASIKTGRQTSTNEKLFF	TGTGCCAGCATAAAAACCGGTCGACAGACCAGCACTAATGAAAAACTGTTTTTT
NA	TRBD1	TRBV6-6	TRBJ2-7	CASSDPGTGDYEQYF	TGTGCCAGCAGTGACCCCGGGACAGGGGATTACGAGCAGTACTTC
NA	NA	TRBV5-1	TRBJ2-5	CASSLWGAPGETQYF	TGCGCCAGCAGCTTGTGGGGGGCGCCTGGGGAGACCCAGTACTTC
NA	NA	TRBV6-5	TRBJ2-1	CASSYAGLMGSNEQFF	TGTGCCAGCAGTTACGCGGGACTCATGGGTTCCAATGAGCAGTTCTTC
NA	TRBD1	TRBV6-1	TRBJ2-5	CASGRDRGPETQYF	TGTGCCAGCGGCCGGGACAGGGGTCCTGAGACCCAGTACTTC
NA	NA	TRBV2	TRBJ1-5	CASSERGSVPQHF	TGTGCCAGCAGTGAGAGGGGGAGCGTGCCCCAGCATTTT
NA	TRBD1	TRBV18	TRBJ2-5	CASSPRQGVVGRQETQYF	TGTGCCAGCTCACCCCGACAGGGAGTGGTAGGCCGTCAAGAGACCCAGTACTTC
NA	NA	TRBV6-1	TRBJ1-2	CASRKDRNYGYTF	TGTGCCAGCAGAAAGGACCGTAACTATGGCTACACCTTC
NA	NA	TRBV2	TRBJ2-3	CASQMEDTQYF	TGTGCCAGCCAAATGGAAGATACGCAGTATTTT
NA	TRBD2	TRBV29-1	TRBJ2-3	CSVFHPGGQSDTQYF	TGCAGCGTCTTCCATCCGGGGGGGCAGTCGGATACGCAGTATTTT
NA	NA	TRBV5-6	TRBJ1-3	CASTLAVSGNTIYF	TGTGCCAGCACCTTAGCCGTCTCTGGAAACACCATATATTTT
NA	NA	TRBV5-7	TRBJ1-4	CASRGGGEKLFF	TGTGCCAGCAGGGGCGGGGGTGAAAAACTGTTTTTT
NA	NA	TRBV5-1	TRBJ2-7	CASSLRREPGSYEQYF	TGCGCCAGCAGCTTGAGGAGGGAACCGGGCTCCTACGAGCAGTACTTC
NA	NA	TRBV11-3	TRBJ2-3	CASSFSASGADTQYF	TGTGCCAGCAGCTTCTCGGCCAGTGGTGCAGATACGCAGTATTTT
NA	TRBD1	TRBV28	TRBJ1-4	CATSFLDSNKDRGDEKLFF	TGTGCCACCAGTTTCTTGGATTCTAATAAAGACAGGGGGGATGAAAAACTGTTTTTT
NA	TRBD1	TRBV6-5	TRBJ2-2	CASTHDRVAGELFF	TGTGCCAGCACCCACGACAGGGTGGCCGGGGAGCTGTTTTTT
NA	NA	TRBV28	TRBJ1-4	CASSLPGPTFGEKLFF	TGTGCCAGCAGTTTACCGGGACCGACGTTTGGTGAAAAACTGTTTTTT
NA	TRBD2	TRBV11-1	TRBJ2-3	CASSLEVAGGTDTQYF	TGTGCCAGCAGCTTGGAGGTAGCGGGCGGCACAGATACGCAGTATTTT
NA	TRBD1	TRBV18	TRBJ1-5	CASSTTGDRNQPQHF	TGTGCCAGCTCAACTACAGGGGATCGCAATCAGCCCCAGCATTTT
NA	NA	TRBV5-1	TRBJ2-2	CASRRGAGELFF	TGCGCCAGCCGACGGGGCGCCGGGGAGCTGTTTTTT
few	NA	TRBV28	TRBJ1-2	CASSSPGPQANYGYTF	TGTGCCAGCAGTTCCCCGGGACCTCAAGCTAACTATGGCTACACCTTC
once	NA	TRBV19	TRBJ2-2	CASSPEGGYTGELFF	TGTGCCAGTAGCCCGGAGGGGGGATACACCGGGGAGCTGTTTTTT
NA	NA	TRBV10-1	TRBJ1-2	CASSRVQTRKTYGYTF	TGCGCCAGCAGTCGAGTACAAACGCGAAAGACCTATGGCTACACCTTC
NA	NA	TRBV7-7	TRBJ2-1	CASSFGTNNEQFF	TGTGCCAGCAGCTTCGGGACAAACAATGAGCAGTTCTTC
NA	TRBD2	TRBV4-1	TRBJ2-4	CASSQGLAGVLKNIQYF	TGCGCCAGCAGCCAAGGACTAGCGGGGGTGTTGAAAAACATTCAGTACTTC
NA	NA	TRBV5-8	TRBJ1-2	CASSIRQANYGYTF	TGTGCCAGCAGCATACGACAGGCTAACTATGGCTACACCTTC
NA	NA	TRBV19	TRBJ1-6	CASSLGTGSYNSPLHF	TGTGCCAGTAGTTTGGGGACGGGCTCCTATAATTCACCCCTCCACTTT
NA	NA	TRBV19	TRBJ2-7	CASSRTAFSYEQYF	TGTGCCAGTAGTAGGACGGCCTTCTCCTACGAGCAGTACTTC
once	NA	TRBV14	TRBJ2-7	CASSQDVRAEQYF	TGTGCCAGCAGCCAAGATGTGCGGGCCGAGCAGTACTTC
NA	NA	TRBV9	TRBJ2-5	CASSVGGAGQETQYF	TGTGCCAGCAGCGTAGGAGGGGCGGGGCAGGAGACCCAGTACTTC
NA	NA	TRBV30	TRBJ2-7	CAWSGYEQYF	TGTGCCTGGTCTGGGTACGAGCAGTACTTC
once	NA	TRBV9	TRBJ1-5	CASSVFSNQPQHF	TGTGCCAGCAGCGTTTTTAGCAATCAGCCCCAGCATTTT
NA	TRBD1	TRBV7-9	TRBJ2-2	CASSRRQGGTGELFF	TGTGCCAGCAGTCGCCGACAGGGGGGGACCGGGGAGCTGTTTTTT
NA	TRBD1	TRBV18	TRBJ1-4	CASSPGTATNEKLFF	TGTGCCAGCTCACCTGGGACAGCGACTAATGAAAAACTGTTTTTT
NA	NA	TRBV5-1	TRBJ1-5	CASSLDSPNQPQHF	TGCGCCAGCAGCTTGGACAGTCCTAATCAGCCCCAGCATTTT
few	TRBD1	TRBV14	TRBJ1-1	CASSQRTGTGITEAFF	TGTGCCAGCAGCCAGCGAACCGGGACAGGGATCACTGAAGCTTTCTTT
NA	TRBD1	TRBV18	TRBJ1-3	CASSPGGGNTIYF	TGTGCCAGCTCGCCAGGGGGTGGAAACACCATATATTTT
NA	TRBD1	TRBV5-4	TRBJ1-6	CASQTGEGSYNSPLHF	TGTGCCAGCCAAACAGGGGAAGGCTCCTATAATTCACCCCTCCACTTT